This T cell receptor beta chain was sequenced during a study of post-analysis software for immune sequencing data. Study-level points and caveats: Controls showed lower frequencies than patients for roughly five TRBV segments, and TRBV5-6, TRBV5-1 and TRBV20-1 were among these.

The TCR beta cDNA libraries carried unique molecular identifiers. In TCRdb, the PCR reads were re-called with MiXCR into one record per CDR3 protein. The data hold fewer than 850,000 distinct CDR3 sequences, with about half observed a single time. The CDR3 contains 17 residues. The germline V gene has CDR1 LGHNA and CDR2 YNFKEQ. Trimming stripped 8 bases from V and 6 bases from J, with 26 bases between. With respect to this clonotype: Antigen specificity is unknown.

This TCR came from a girl aged 10 to 17 with multiple sclerosis. J is TRBJ2-1 and V is TRBV4-2; tentative D call: TRBD2 (5 bases). Sequenced sample: blood. This chain's CDR3 is CASGSEEGIAFPNEQFF. The CDR3 nucleotides read TGTGCCAGCGGTTCCGAAGAAGGCATAGCGTTCCCCAATGAGCAGTTCTTC.